This T cell receptor (beta chain) originates from a study of T cell responses to AZD1222 COVID-19 vaccine. Germline V CDR1 and CDR2: SNHLY, FYNNEI. CDR3 length equals 11 residues. Profiled with immunoSEQ multiplex PCR; TCRdb holds only in-frame clones, not every one. The sample lists over 75,000 clones; approximately 92% were seen once. With respect to this clone: An end of the junction does not agree with germline; a read error may underlie this.

The source is an adult who received the AZD1222 COVID-19 vaccine. V and J are TRBV2 and TRBJ1-1; possibly TRBD1 for D (6 bases). The sequencing here drew on peripheral blood, taken 28 days after the second AZD1222 dose. As DNA, the CDR3 is TGTGCCAGCATAAGTGCGGGGGCACCCAACTTT. Encoded protein: CASISAGAPNF.